The 6 T cell receptor beta chains in this list originate from one sample, sequenced in a study of blood T cell repertoires in COVID-19. Profiled with immunoSEQ multiplex PCR; TCRdb holds only in-frame clones, not every one. The sample contains some 100,000 clones, just under 90% of which appear only once. The material sequenced was peripheral blood. Receptors were obtained from a human donor in a cohort sampled during active COVID-19.

The CDR3 protein is CASSSRGVYEQYF. CDR3 DNA sequence: TGTGCCAGCAGCTCTCGGGGGGTCTACGAGCAGTACTTC. This chain links TRBV11-3 with TRBJ2-7, with 7 bases fitting TRBD2. Germline V lookup: CDR1 SGHNT, CDR2 YENEEA. V lost 4 bases and J lost 3; bases outside the gene matches: 3. The CDR3 covers 13 residues.

The chain uses TRBV4-1 and TRBJ1-4; 7 bases agree with TRBD1. J lost 5 bases, V lost 4 bases, and 13 bases had no gene match. The germline V gene encodes CDR1 MGHRA and CDR2 YSYEKL. This CDR3 region has 17 residues. The CDR3 reads CASSPGQARQRNEKLFF. The CDR3 DNA sequence: TGCGCCAGCAGCCCTGGACAGGCCAGGCAGCGAAATGAAAAACTGTTTTTT.

The J gene is TRBJ2-1, the V gene TRBV9; 13 nucleotides align to TRBD2. Trimming cost V 0 bases and J 8 bases; bases outside gene matches: 2. CDR3 length equals 15 residues. The germline CDR1 and CDR2 sequences are SGDLS and YYNGEE. CDR3 bases: TGTGCCAGCAGCGTAGGGACTAGCGGGGGCCATGAGCAGTTCTTC. As protein: CASSVGTSGGHEQFF.

The gene calls are TRBV11-3 and TRBJ1-2; D not certain. The germline V gene has CDR1 SGHNT and CDR2 YENEEA. The V end was cut by 1 base, the J end by 8 bases, with 14 bases between. The CDR3 loop spans 14 amino acids. Here the CDR3 DNA reads TGTGCCAGCAGCTTAGGCGGGAGACGAGAGGGCTACACCTTC. It is translated as CASSLGGRREGYTF.

V gene TRBV7-6 combines with J gene TRBJ2-7, with D unclear. CDR3 length equals 11 residues. The germline CDR1 and CDR2 sequences are SGHVS and FNYEAQ. The germline V and J ends were trimmed by 4 bases and 5 bases, with 6 bases remaining between them. The CDR3 sequence: CASSSEHEQYF. The CDR3, as DNA: TGTGCCAGCAGCTCAGAACACGAGCAGTACTTC.

This rearrangement joins TRBV18 to TRBJ1-2; weak D call: TRBD1 (6 bases). Germline CDR1 reads KGHSH; CDR2 reads LQKENI. The CDR3 is 14 residues long. Trimming shortened V by 3 bases and J by 3 bases, and 11 bases separated the two germline ends. The CDR3 region is CASSPSNRDYGYTF. CDR3 coding DNA: TGTGCCAGCTCACCGTCGAACAGGGACTATGGCTACACCTTC.